Given below is one TCR beta chain in context. V lost 4 bases and J 3 bases, leaving 15 bases between the germline ends. The germline gives CDR1 LGHNA, CDR2 YSLEER. This CDR3 is built from 15 residues. The sample originates from a study of blood T cells in healthy people across ages. A second roughly 7 to 12 cycle PCR used barcoded and J-beta primers. A single record per CDR3 protein comes from TCRdb applying MiXCR to the 5' RACE reads. The sample consists of 1.5 million to 2 million distinct CDR3 sequences, about two fifths of them appearing once. The V call is TRBV4-3, the J call TRBJ1-1; D not resolved. The sequence was obtained from a human donor in good health. The sample was blood. The CDR3 bases are TGCGCCAGCAGCCCCTCCGTAATTCGGTACACTGAAGCTTTCTTT. Amino acid sequence: CASSPSVIRYTEAFF.